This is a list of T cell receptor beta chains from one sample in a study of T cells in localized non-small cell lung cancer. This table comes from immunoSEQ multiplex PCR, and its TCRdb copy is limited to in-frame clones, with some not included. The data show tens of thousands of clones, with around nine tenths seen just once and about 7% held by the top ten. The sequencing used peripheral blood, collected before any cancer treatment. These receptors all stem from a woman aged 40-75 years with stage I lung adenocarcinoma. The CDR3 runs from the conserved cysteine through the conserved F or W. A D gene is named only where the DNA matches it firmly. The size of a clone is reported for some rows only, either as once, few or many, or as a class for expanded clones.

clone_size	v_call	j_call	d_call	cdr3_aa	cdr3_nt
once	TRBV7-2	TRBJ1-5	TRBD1	CASSSTGTAVGGGPQHF	TGTGCCAGCAGCTCCACCGGGACAGCTGTTGGGGGGGGGCCCCAGCATTTT
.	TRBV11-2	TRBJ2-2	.	CASSLVIGGELFF	TGTGCCAGCAGCTTGGTAATCGGCGGGGAGCTGTTTTTT
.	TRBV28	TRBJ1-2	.	CASSTGGSGHGYTF	TGTGCCAGCAGTACGGGGGGTAGTGGCCATGGCTACACCTTC
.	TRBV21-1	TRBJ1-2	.	CASSDDRDRAIYGYTF	TGTGCCAGCAGCGATGACCGGGACAGGGCCATCTATGGCTACACCTTC
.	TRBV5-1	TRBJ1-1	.	CASFKELNTEAFF	TGCGCCAGCTTCAAGGAACTGAACACTGAAGCTTTCTTT
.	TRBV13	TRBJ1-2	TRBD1	CASTSRGYGYTF	TGTGCCAGCACCTCCAGGGGGTATGGCTACACCTTC
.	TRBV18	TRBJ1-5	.	CASSPWVGGGASNQPQHF	TGTGCCAGCTCACCGTGGGTTGGCGGGGGCGCCAGCAATCAGCCCCAGCATTTT
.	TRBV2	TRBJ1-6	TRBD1	CASRTGLNSPLHF	TGTGCCAGCAGGACAGGGCTCAATTCACCCCTCCACTTT
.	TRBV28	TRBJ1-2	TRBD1	CASIQRQGLWSFYGYTF	TGTGCCAGCATCCAAAGACAGGGATTGTGGTCTTTTTATGGCTACACCTTC
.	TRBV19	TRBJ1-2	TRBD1	CASSTEPGTGRGYTF	TGTGCCAGTAGTACCGAGCCCGGGACAGGGAGGGGCTACACCTTC
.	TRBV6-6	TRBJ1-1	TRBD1	CASSPQGAGNTEAFF	TGTGCCAGCAGTCCACAGGGGGCTGGGAACACTGAAGCTTTCTTT
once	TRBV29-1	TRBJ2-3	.	CSAPSGSDTQYF	TGCAGCGCGCCCTCAGGGTCAGATACGCAGTATTTT
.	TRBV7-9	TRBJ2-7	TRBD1	CASSFPGQPYEQYF	TGTGCCAGCAGCTTCCCGGGACAGCCATACGAGCAGTACTTC
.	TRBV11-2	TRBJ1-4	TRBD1	CASSHVRGLSNEKLFF	TGTGCCAGCAGCCACGTCAGGGGGCTGTCTAATGAAAAACTGTTTTTT
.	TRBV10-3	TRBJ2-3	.	CAISERQGSTDTQYF	TGTGCCATCAGTGAGCGGCAGGGGAGCACAGATACGCAGTATTTT
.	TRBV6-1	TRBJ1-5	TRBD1	CASRGRQGEGQPQHF	TGTGCCAGCAGGGGGAGACAGGGAGAGGGTCAGCCCCAGCATTTT
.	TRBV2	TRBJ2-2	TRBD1	CASSPGQAGRAGELFF	TGTGCCAGCAGTCCCGGACAGGCAGGGCGAGCCGGGGAGCTGTTTTTT
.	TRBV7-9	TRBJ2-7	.	CASSLESAGYEQYF	TGTGCCAGCAGCTTAGAATCGGCGGGATACGAGCAGTACTTC
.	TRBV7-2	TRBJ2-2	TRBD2	CASSLLAGVLAGELFF	TGTGCCAGCAGCCTACTAGCGGGGGTTCTTGCCGGGGAGCTGTTTTTT
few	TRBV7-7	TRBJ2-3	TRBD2	CASSPGLVHADTQYF	TGTGCTAGCAGTCCCGGACTAGTCCATGCAGATACGCAGTATTTT
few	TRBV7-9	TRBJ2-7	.	CASSLALSGSYEQYF	TGTGCCAGCAGCTTAGCGCTTAGCGGATCCTACGAGCAGTACTTC
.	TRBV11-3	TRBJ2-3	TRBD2	CASSFTSGGRDTQYF	TGTGCCAGCAGCTTTACTAGCGGGGGAAGGGATACGCAGTATTTT
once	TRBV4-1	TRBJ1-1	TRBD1	CASSQYLTPGQGYAFF	TGCGCCAGCAGCCAATACCTCACCCCGGGACAGGGGTACGCTTTCTTT
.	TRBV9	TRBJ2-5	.	CASSAGLTLETQYF	TGTGCCAGCAGCGCCGGACTAACGTTGGAGACCCAGTACTTC
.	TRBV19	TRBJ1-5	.	CASSSPGPRGPQHF	TGTGCCAGTAGTTCCCCAGGCCCCCGGGGACCCCAGCATTTT
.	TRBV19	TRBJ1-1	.	CASSIDREGNTEAFF	TGTGCCAGTAGTATAGACCGGGAGGGGAACACTGAAGCTTTCTTT
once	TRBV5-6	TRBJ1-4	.	CASSFGATNEKLFF	TGTGCCAGCAGCTTCGGAGCAACTAATGAAAAACTGTTTTTT
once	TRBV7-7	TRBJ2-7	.	CASSPGFDYEQYF	TGTGCTAGCAGCCCAGGGTTTGACTACGAGCAGTACTTC
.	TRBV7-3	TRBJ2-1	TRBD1	CASSLTGTNNEQFF	TGTGCCAGCAGTTTGACAGGGACCAACAATGAGCAGTTCTTC
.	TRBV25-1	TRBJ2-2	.	CASSEPREGSTGELFF	TGTGCCAGCAGTGAACCCAGAGAGGGCAGCACCGGGGAGCTGTTTTTT
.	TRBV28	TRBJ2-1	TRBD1	CASSRSGTGPNEQFF	TGTGCCAGCAGCCGATCCGGGACAGGGCCCAATGAGCAGTTCTTC
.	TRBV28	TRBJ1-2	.	CASSPRPIRARELGYTF	TGTGCCAGCAGTCCAAGGCCGATAAGGGCTCGGGAACTGGGCTACACCTTC
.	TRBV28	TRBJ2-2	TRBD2	CASSFYFGTSGNTGELFF	TGTGCCAGCAGTTTTTATTTCGGGACTAGCGGGAACACCGGGGAGCTGTTTTTT
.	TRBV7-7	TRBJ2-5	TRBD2	CASSSGGGLQETQYF	TGTGCCAGCAGTTCTGGCGGGGGGCTCCAAGAGACCCAGTACTTC
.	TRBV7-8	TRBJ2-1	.	CASSSIGGGRSSYNEQFF	TGTGCCAGCAGCTCCATTGGGGGGGGGCGAAGCTCCTACAATGAGCAGTTCTTC
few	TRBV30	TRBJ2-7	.	CACPGVRSAEQYF	TGTGCCTGCCCCGGGGTAAGAAGCGCCGAGCAGTACTTC
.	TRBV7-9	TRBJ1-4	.	CASSRGEKLFF	TGTGCCAGCAGCCGCGGGGAAAAACTGTTTTTT
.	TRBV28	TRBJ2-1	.	CASSFVTAYNEQFF	TGTGCCAGCAGTTTTGTGACAGCCTACAATGAGCAGTTCTTC
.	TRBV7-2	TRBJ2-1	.	CASSLDRENEQFF	TGTGCCAGCAGCTTAGACAGGGAGAATGAGCAGTTCTTC
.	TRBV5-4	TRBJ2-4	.	CASSLVGGKNIQYF	TGTGCCAGCAGCTTGGTAGGGGGGAAAAACATTCAGTACTTC
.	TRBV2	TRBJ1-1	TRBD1	CASSGVGTANTEAFF	TGTGCCAGCAGTGGGGTAGGGACAGCTAACACTGAAGCTTTCTTT
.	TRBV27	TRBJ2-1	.	CASSPVLGPYNEQFF	TGTGCCAGCAGCCCTGTGTTAGGTCCCTACAATGAGCAGTTCTTC
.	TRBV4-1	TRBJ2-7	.	CASSQSPYEQYF	TGCGCCAGCAGCCAAAGCCCCTACGAGCAGTACTTC
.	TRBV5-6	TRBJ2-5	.	CASSLPGGAGEETQYF	TGTGCCAGCAGCTTGCCAGGGGGCGCGGGGGAAGAGACCCAGTACTTC
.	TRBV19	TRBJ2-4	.	CASRQLAKNIQYF	TGTGCCAGTAGACAATTAGCCAAAAACATTCAGTACTTC
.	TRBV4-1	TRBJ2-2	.	CASSSPPGELFF	TGCGCCAGCAGTTCCCCCCCCGGGGAGCTGTTTTTT
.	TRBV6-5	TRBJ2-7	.	CASSFPGTSEQYF	TGTGCCAGCAGTTTTCCCGGGACGAGCGAGCAGTACTTC
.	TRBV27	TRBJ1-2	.	CASSLADSYGYTF	TGTGCCAGCAGTTTAGCTGACAGCTATGGCTACACCTTC
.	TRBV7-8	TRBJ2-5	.	CASSSPVVEGPQETQYF	TGTGCCAGCAGCTCCCCCGTCGTCGAAGGTCCTCAAGAGACCCAGTACTTC
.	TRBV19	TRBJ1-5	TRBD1	CASTPGTGKQPQHF	TGTGCCAGTACGCCCGGGACAGGGAAGCAGCCCCAGCATTTT